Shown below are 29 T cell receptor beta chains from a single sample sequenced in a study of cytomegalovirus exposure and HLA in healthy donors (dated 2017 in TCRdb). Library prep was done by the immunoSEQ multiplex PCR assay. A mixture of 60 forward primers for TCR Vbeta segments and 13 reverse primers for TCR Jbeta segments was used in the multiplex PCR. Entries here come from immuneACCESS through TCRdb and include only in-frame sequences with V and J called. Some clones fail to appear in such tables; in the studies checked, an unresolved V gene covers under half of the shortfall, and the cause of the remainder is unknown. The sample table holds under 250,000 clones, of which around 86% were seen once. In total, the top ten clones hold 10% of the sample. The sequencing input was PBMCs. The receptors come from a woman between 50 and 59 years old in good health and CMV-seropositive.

The CDR3 coding sequence is TGTGCCAGTTGGGGCGGGGAAGACACCGGGGAGCTGTTTTTT. As protein: CASWGGEDTGELFF. This chain links TRBV19 with TRBJ2-2; tentatively, D is TRBD2 (6 bases). CDR1 and CDR2 from the germline V gene are LNHDA and SQIVND (reference sequence). Deletions cut 8 bases from V and 3 bases from J, with 13 bases between. The CDR3 has 14 residues. The whole variable domain, remainder taken from reference TRBV19 and TRBJ2-2, is DGGITQSPKYLFRKEGQNVTLSCEQNLNHDAMYWYRQDPGQGLRLIYYSQIVNDFQKGDIAEGYSVSREKKESFPLTVTSAQKNPTAFYLCASWGGEDTGELFFGEGSRLTVL.

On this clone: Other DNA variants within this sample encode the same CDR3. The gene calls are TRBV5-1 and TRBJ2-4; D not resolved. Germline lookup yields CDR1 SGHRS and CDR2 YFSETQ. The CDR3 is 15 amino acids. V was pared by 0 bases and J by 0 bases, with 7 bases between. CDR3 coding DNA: TGCGCCAGCAGCTTGGGACTCCCAGCCAAAAACATTCAGTACTTC. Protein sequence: CASSLGLPAKNIQYF.

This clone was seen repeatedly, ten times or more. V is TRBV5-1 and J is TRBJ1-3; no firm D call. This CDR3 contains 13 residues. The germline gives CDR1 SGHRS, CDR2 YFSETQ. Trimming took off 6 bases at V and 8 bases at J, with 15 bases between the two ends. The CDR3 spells CASTEGRGDTIYF. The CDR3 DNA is TGCGCCAGCACCGAGGGTAGAGGTGACACCATATATTTT.

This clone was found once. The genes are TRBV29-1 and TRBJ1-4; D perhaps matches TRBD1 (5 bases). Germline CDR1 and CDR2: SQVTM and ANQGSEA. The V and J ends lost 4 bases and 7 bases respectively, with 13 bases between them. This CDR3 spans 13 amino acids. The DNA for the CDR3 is TGCAGCGTTGGGGAGGGGACGAGTGAAAAACTGTTTTTT. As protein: CSVGEGTSEKLFF.

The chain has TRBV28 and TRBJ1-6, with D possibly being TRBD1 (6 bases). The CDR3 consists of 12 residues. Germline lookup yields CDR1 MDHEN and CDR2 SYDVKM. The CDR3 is CSSGTNNSPLHF. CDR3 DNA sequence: TGTTCCTCCGGGACAAATAATTCACCCCTCCACTTT.

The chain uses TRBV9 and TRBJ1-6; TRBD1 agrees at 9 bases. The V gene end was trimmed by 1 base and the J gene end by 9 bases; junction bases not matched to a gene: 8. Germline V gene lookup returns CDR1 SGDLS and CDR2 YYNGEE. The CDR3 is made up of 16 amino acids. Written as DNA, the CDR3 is TGTGCCAGCAGCGTAACAGGGGGCGCGCTCAGTTCACCCCTCCACTTT. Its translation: CASSVTGGALSSPLHF.

CDR3 sequence (DNA): TGTGCCTGGAGGCAGGGATGGAATCAGCCCCAGCATTTT. It is translated as CAWRQGWNQPQHF. The rearrangement links TRBV30 to TRBJ1-5; TRBD1 is a possible D gene (5 bases). The CDR3 loop spans 13 amino acids. In germline, CDR1 is GTSNPN, CDR2 SVGIG (reference sequence). V was cut by 3 bases and J by 4 bases, with 10 bases left in between.

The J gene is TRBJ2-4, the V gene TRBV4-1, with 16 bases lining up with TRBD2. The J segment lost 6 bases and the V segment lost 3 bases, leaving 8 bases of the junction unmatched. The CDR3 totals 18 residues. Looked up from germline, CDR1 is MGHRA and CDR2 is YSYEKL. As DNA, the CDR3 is TGCGCCAGCAGCCAGGCGGGACTAGCGGGGGGGCCAGGAAACATTCAGTACTTC. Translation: CASSQAGLAGGPGNIQYF.

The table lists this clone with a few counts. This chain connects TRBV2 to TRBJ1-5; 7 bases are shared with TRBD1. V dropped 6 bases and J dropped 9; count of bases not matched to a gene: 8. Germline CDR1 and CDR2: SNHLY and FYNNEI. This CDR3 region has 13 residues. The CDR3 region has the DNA TGTGCCAGCAGGGGGACAGTTTTACGGCCCCAGCATTTT. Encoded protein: CASRGTVLRPQHF.

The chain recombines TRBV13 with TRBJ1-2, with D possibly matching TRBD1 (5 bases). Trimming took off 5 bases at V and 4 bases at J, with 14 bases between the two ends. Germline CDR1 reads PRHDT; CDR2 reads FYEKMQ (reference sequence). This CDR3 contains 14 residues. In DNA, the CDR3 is TGTGCCAGCAGCATCGAGGGGAGGCGCTATGGCTACACCTTC. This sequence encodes CASSIEGRRYGYTF.

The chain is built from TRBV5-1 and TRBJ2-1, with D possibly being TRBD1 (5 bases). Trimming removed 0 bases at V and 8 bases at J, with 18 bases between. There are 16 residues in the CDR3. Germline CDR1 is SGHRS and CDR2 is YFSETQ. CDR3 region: CASSLGDSRISHEQFF. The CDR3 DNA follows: TGCGCCAGCAGCTTGGGAGACAGCCGAATATCCCATGAGCAGTTCTTC.

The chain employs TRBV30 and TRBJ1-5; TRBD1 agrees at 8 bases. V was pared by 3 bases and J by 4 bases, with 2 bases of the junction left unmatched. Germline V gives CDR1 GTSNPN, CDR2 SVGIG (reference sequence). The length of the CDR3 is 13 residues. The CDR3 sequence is CAWSRTGNQPQHF. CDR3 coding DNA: TGTGCCTGGAGCCGGACAGGGAATCAGCCCCAGCATTTT. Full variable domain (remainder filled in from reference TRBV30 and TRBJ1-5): SQTIHQWPATLVQPVGSPLSLECTVEGTSNPNLYWYRQAAGRGLQLLFYSVGIGQISSEVPQNLSASRPQDRQFILSSKKLLLSDSGFYLCAWSRTGNQPQHFGDGTRLSIL.

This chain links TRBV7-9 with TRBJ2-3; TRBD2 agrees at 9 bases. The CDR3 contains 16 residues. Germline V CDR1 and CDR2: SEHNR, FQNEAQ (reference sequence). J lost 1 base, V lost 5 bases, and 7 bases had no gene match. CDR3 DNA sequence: TGTGCCAGCAGCCTTAATAGCGGGGGAGGCACAGATACGCAGTATTTT. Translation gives CASSLNSGGGTDTQYF.

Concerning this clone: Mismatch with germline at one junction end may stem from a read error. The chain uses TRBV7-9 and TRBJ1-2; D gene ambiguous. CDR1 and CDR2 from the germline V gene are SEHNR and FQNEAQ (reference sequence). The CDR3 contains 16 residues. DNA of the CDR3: TGTTCCAGCAGCTTAGGAGACATCGGACTTTACTATGGCTACACCTTC. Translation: CSSSLGDIGLYYGYTF.

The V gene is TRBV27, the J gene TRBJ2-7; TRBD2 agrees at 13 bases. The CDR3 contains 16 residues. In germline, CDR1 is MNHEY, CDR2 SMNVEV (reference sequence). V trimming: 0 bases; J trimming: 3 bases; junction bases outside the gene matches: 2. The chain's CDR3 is CASSLSGTSGVYEQYF. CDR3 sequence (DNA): TGTGCCAGCAGTTTATCTGGGACTAGCGGGGTCTACGAGCAGTACTTC.

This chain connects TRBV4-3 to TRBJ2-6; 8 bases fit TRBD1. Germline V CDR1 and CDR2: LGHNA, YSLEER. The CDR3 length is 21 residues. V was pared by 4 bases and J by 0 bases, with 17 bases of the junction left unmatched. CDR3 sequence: CASSRTSQTGTGYSGANVLTF. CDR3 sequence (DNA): TGCGCCAGCAGCCGGACCAGCCAAACCGGGACAGGATACTCTGGGGCCAACGTCCTGACTTTC.

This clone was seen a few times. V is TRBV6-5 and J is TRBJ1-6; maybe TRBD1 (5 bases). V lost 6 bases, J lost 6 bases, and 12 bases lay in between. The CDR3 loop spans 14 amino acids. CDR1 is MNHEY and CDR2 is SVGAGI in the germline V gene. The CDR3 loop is CASRERRGNSPLHF. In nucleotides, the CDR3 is TGTGCCAGCAGGGAAAGAAGGGGTAATTCACCCCTCCACTTT.

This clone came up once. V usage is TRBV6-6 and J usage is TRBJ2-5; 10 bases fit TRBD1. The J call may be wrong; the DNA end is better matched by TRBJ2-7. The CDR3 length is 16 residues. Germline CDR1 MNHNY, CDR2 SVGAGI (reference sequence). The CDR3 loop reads CASSYSQGQGLCEQYF. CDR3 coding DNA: TGTGCCAGCAGTTACTCCCAGGGACAGGGGCTCTGCGAGCAGTACTTC.

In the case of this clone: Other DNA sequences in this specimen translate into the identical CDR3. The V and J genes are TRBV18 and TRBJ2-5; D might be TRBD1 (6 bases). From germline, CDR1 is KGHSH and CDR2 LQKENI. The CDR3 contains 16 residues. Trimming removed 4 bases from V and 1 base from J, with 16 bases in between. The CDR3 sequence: CASSQRRQATQETQYF. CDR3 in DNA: TGTGCCAGCTCACAACGTCGACAGGCGACCCAAGAGACCCAGTACTTC. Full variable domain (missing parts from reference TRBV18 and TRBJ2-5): NAGVMQNPRHLVRRRGQEARLRCSPMKGHSHVYWYRQLPEEGLKFMVYLQKENIIDESGMPKERFSAEFPKEGPSILRIQQVVRGDSAAYFCASSQRRQATQETQYFGPGTRLLVL.

The CDR3 DNA sequence: TGTGCCACCCGGGACAGGTCCACAGATACGCAGTATTTT. Its translation: CATRDRSTDTQYF. The chain recombines TRBV6-1 with TRBJ2-3, with 8 bases that match TRBD1. V lost 10 bases to trimming and J lost 2 bases; unmatched junction nucleotides: 5. The CDR3 is 13 amino acids. Germline-derived CDR1 and CDR2 are MNHNS and SASEGT.

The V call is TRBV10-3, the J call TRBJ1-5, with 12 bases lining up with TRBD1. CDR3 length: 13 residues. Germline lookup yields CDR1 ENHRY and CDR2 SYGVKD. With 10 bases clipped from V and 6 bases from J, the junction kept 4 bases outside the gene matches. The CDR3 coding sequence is TGTGCCACCGGGACAGGGGGCACTCAGCCCCAGCATTTT. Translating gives CATGTGGTQPQHF.

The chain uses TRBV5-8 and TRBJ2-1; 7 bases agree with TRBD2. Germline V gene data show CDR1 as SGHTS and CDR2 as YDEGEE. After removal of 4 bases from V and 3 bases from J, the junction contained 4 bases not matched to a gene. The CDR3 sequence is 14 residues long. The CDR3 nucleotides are TGTGCCAGCAGCGCGTCGGGGGGCTACAATGAGCAGTTCTTC. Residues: CASSASGGYNEQFF. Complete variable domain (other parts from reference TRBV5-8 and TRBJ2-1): EAGVTQSPTHLIKTRGQQATLRCSPISGHTSVYWYQQALGLGLQFLLWYDEGEERNRGNFPPRFSGRQFPNYSSELNVNALELEDSALYLCASSASGGYNEQFFGPGTRLTVL.

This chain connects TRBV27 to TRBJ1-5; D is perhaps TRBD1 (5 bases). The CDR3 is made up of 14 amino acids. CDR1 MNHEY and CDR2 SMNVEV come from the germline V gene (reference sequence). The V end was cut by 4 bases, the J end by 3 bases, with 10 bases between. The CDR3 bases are TGTGCCAGCAGTTCCATGGACAACAATCAGCCCCAGCATTTT. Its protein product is CASSSMDNNQPQHF.

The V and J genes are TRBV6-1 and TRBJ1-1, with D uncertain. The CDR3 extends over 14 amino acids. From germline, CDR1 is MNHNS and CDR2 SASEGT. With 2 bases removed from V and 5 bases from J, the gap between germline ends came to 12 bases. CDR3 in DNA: TGTGCCAGCAGTGAACCTCTACGTGGTACTGAAGCTTTCTTT. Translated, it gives CASSEPLRGTEAFF.

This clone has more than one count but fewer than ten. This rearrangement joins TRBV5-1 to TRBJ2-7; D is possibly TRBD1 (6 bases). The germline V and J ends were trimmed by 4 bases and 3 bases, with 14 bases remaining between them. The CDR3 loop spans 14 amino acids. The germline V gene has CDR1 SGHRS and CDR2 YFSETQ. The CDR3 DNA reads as TGCGCCAGCAGCGTACGGGACACCATCTACGAGCAGTACTTC. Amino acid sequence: CASSVRDTIYEQYF. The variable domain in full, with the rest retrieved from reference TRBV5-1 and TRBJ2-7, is KAGVTQTPRYLIKTRGQQVTLSCSPISGHRSVSWYQQTPGQGLQFLFEYFSETQRNKGNFPGRFSGRQFSNSRSEMNVSTLELGDSALYLCASSVRDTIYEQYFGPGTRLTVT.

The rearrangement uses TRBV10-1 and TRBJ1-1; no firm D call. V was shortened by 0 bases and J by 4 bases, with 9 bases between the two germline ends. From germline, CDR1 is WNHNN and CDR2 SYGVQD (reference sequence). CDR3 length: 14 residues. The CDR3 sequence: CASSESERGTEAFF. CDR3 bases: TGCGCCAGCAGTGAGTCTGAGCGAGGCACTGAAGCTTTCTTT.

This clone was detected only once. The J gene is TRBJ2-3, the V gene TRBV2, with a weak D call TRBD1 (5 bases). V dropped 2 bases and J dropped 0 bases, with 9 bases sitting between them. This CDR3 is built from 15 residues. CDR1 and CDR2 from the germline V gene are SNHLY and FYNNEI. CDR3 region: CASSERGLSTDTQYF. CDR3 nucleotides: TGTGCCAGCAGTGAAAGGGGATTGAGCACAGATACGCAGTATTTT.

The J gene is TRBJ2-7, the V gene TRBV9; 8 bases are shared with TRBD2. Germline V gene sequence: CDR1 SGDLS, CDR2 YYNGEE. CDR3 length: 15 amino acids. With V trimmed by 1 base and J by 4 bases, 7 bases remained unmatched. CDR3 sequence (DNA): TGTGCCAGCAGCGTATCGGGGGGGGCCCGGTACGAGCAGTACTTC. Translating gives CASSVSGGARYEQYF.

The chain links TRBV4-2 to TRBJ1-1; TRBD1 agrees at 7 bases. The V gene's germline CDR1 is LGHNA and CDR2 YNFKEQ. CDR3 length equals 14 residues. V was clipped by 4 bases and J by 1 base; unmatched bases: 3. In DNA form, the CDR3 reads TGTGCCAGCAGCCGCAGACAGGGGAACACTGAAGCTTTCTTT. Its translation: CASSRRQGNTEAFF.